This T cell receptor (beta chain) was captured in a study of T-cell reconstitution after alpha-beta-depleted transplantation in children. This clonotype was seen at least ten times. Per the germline V gene, CDR1 is DFQATT and CDR2 is SNEGSKA (reference sequence). V trimming: 2 bases; J trimming: 0 bases; junction bases outside the gene matches: 7. CDR3 length: 17 amino acids. Unique molecular identifiers were incorporated during preparation of the TCRbeta library. TCRdb independently ran MiXCR on the PCR reads; one entry per CDR3 protein. The sample lists about 410,000 distinct CDR3 sequences, just over 20% seen once, with 3.5% to 4% in the top ten.

The material sequenced was PBMCs from the stem cell graft donor, taken from the stem cell graft. The V gene is TRBV20-1, the J gene TRBJ2-3, with TRBD2 matching 11 bases. This TCR was sampled from a human donor who donated a stem cell graft to a child with acute myeloid leukemia. This CDR3 is CSARSAWTSGSTDTQYF. In DNA, the CDR3 is TGCAGTGCTAGATCCGCCTGGACTAGCGGGAGCACAGATACGCAGTATTTT.